This T cell receptor (beta chain) appears in the sequencing data of a study of cytomegalovirus exposure and HLA in healthy donors (dated by TCRdb to about 2017). At the level of the whole study: In an earlier analysis of about 560 of the donors, 276 Gb of sequence data and some 120 million unique TCR beta sequences from about 190 million T cells were reported. An early release that covered several hundred HLA-typed donors contained about 300 gigabases of sequencing data and 70 million to 100 million unique TCR sequences. Of the roughly 390 genotyped donors, around 81% fell in the genetic ancestry cluster associated with self-reported Caucasian donors. The study aimed to test whether signatures of past pathogen exposure could be identified by cataloging public T cell receptors. The study used immunosequencing to profile the T cell repertoires of approximately 640 subjects and linked those repertoires to cytomegalovirus serostatus. Besides the first cohort of hundreds of subjects, a separate validation cohort made up of 95 to 150 different subjects was used. High-throughput TCR immunosequencing, statistical association of individual TCRs with disease status, and machine learning were combined to predict cytomegalovirus infection status. To study patterns of TCR occurrence, a later analysis re-analyzed previously published TCR beta repertoires from 600 to 750 donors and added high-resolution HLA genotyping. Rather than using new phenotypic data, the later analysis identified candidate immune exposures from TCR beta sequences and from how often those sequences occurred across donors. To decide whether each TCR beta V gene segment behaved as functional or pseudogenic, an earlier analysis of some 600 of the donors relied on high-throughput TCR beta sequencing. Donor age, sex, ethnicity and CMV serostatus were compiled alongside the repertoire data. Genome-wide SNP genotypes for about three fifths of the roughly 670 donors were used in a later genetic analysis, which treated that subset as a discovery cohort. Every discovery cohort repertoire had been produced on one sequencing platform. HLA typing covered class I and class II loci at four-digit resolution. The number of typed donors differed by locus: about 620-630 for A, B, C, DRB1 and DQB1; approximately 520 for DQA1; some 590 for DPA1; and 400 to 480 for DPB1. Because of strong linkage in the cohort, 4 to 6 DR-DQ haplotypes were treated as single units for association and clustering. On average, over 200,000 unique TCR beta nucleotide sequences were sequenced per donor among 300 to 500 genotyped donors of the cohort, with roughly 18% of those sequences being non-productive. The paper as a whole reports these results and caveats: A later genetic analysis reported fewer N-insertions in productive TCRs among donors in an Asian-associated ancestry cluster than the roughly 700-donor mean. The sequencing pipeline was judged likely to have produced a cluster of highly shared sequence variants as a technical artifact. Across donors, most TCR sequences were observed very rarely, whereas some public TCRs were present in many individuals. Because counts were too low, roughly 17 rarely observed V segments, including chromosome 9 orphons, were left out of the earlier analysis of over 550 of the donors. An earlier analysis of 587 of the donors showed that most TCR beta V segments appeared in productive rearrangements either about 87% or about 30% of the time, which broadly matched IMGT annotations. For the cohort, immune exposure information was limited to CMV serostatus. The study listed 170 or so TCR beta chains as associated with cytomegalovirus. Correlated functional status among segregating V segments might reflect linkage disequilibrium, but an unknown experimental factor could not be ruled out. An association between a missense DCLRE1C variant and V-gene and J-gene trimming of TCR beta chains was found in a later genetic analysis and replicated in an independent cohort. Compared with equally common non-associated chains, HLA-associated TCR beta chains in a later analysis were more clonally expanded and had lower generation probabilities. A further reported finding was that TCR beta sequences accurately predicted the HLA-A and HLA-B alleles for most subjects in the first cohort. In a later analysis, 16,951 TCR beta sequences were associated with specific HLA alleles at a false discovery rate of 0.05. The authors suggested that the approach could potentially be generalized to other disease states and immunological phenotypes. Several of the top co-occurrence clusters appeared to be linked to parvovirus B19, influenza, CMV and Epstein-Barr virus, according to a later analysis. In vitro tests confirmed that a few of the cytomegalovirus-associated TCR beta chains recognize cytomegalovirus antigens. The classifier was reported to diagnose cytomegalovirus status with high specificity and sensitivity in both the original cohort and the validation cohort. HLA typing was unavailable for some donors at each locus, so association tests used only the typed subset. In a later analysis, the rate of TCR association differed among HLA loci, with DRB1 alleles having the most associated TCRs and HLA-C alleles having the fewest. In a later analysis, most CMV-associated TCR beta chains were found to appear HLA-restricted, with HLA associations seemingly driven largely by CMV exposure. The cohort was sequenced for TCR beta chains only, and without alpha or paired-chain data the features that could be detected were limited. The 87-base-pair reads could not distinguish some IMGT-functional V segments, including TRBV6-2 and TRBV6-3, so those segments were excluded. When HLA alleles, especially DR and DQ, strongly co-occurred, TCR associations were difficult to assign to individual alleles. Sequencing depth was assumed to be roughly uniform across donors in the presence/absence analyses, though that assumption may not hold.

As concerns this clone: The antigen it binds to is not known. Base quality data are lacking; no much larger clone is found one base away.

Libraries were built with the immunoSEQ multiplex PCR assay. For the multiplex PCR, a mixture combining 60 forward primers for TCR Vbeta segments and 13 reverse primers for TCR Jbeta segments was used. A multiplex PCR assay on genomic DNA amplified the CDR3 region of rearranged TCR beta genes. On the Illumina HiSeq System, the amplified TCR beta libraries were sequenced as 87-base-pair reads. The source study handled its data this way. A later analysis tallied around 87 million unique TCR beta chains across the 666 repertoires, and about 10 million of those chains were shared by two or more donors. Raw reads were error-corrected and collapsed into unique sequences by a nearest-neighbor algorithm in which closely related sequences were merged to remove PCR and sequencing errors. To assign V, D and J gene segments, CDR3 sequences were aligned to IMGT reference sequences. For a sequence to be retained, a match of at least six nucleotides to both a V gene segment and a J gene segment was required. Rearrangements were classified as productive when the CDR3 lacked stop codons and remained in frame with V and J, and all other rearrangements were classified as non-productive. Following IMGT convention, CDR3 was defined as the stretch from the second conserved V-encoded cysteine up to the conserved J-encoded phenylalanine. In an earlier analysis of approximately 590 of the donors, sequences lacking an unambiguous match to a single V gene segment were excluded. An earlier analysis of 450 to 650 of the donors called V segments functional above 56.7% productive rearrangements and segregating when the between-donor standard deviation exceeded 5%. To diagnose cytomegalovirus status from the catalog of TCR beta chain sequences, a statistical classification framework was built. In a later analysis, TCR nucleotide sequences were compared against IMGT/GENE-DB human TR gene sequences so that V and J genes could be assigned. A later analysis assigned CDR3 sequences and most-parsimonious VDJ recombination scenarios with the TCRdist pipeline. In a later analysis, every TCR beta chain was defined by the combination of its CDR3 amino acid sequence and its V-gene family, and reads without a unique V-gene family were dropped. In a later analysis, several hundred highly shared, low-generation-probability nucleotide sequences were removed to address suspected cross-contamination and a sequencing artifact. In a later analysis, a clonal expansion index for each public chain was calculated from normalized within-repertoire ranks of inferred template counts. Generation probabilities in a later analysis came from a VDJ recombination model fitted to out-of-frame rearrangements, and those results were checked against IGoR. Hypergeometric tests were used in a later analysis to score TCR-TCR, TCR-HLA and TCR-CMV co-occurrence, with a repertoire-size bias correction applied to the TCR pairs. In a later analysis, false discovery rates were estimated by permuting HLA or CMV assignments 20 times. In a later analysis, co-occurring TCRs were grouped using DBSCAN, with TCRdist sequence similarity added in when clustering inside HLA-allele-positive subsets. Repertoires with fewer than 30,000 or more than 120,000 public chains were left out of co-occurrence clustering, as were five repertoires with anomalous nucleotide sharing. TCRdb re-hosts the immuneACCESS table, in-frame sequences only. Its copies lack some clones; in the studies checked, an unresolved V gene accounts for under half of them, and the cause for the rest is not known. The D gene and trimming were derived from the DNA, and the V and J assignments and clone size from that table. Within this sample are 100,000 to 140,000 clones, with approximately 76% of them counted one time only. The top ten clones comprise more than 2% of the sample.

The cohort was made up of approximately 670 healthy bone marrow donors. At the time of sampling, all cohort members were nominally healthy, though unrecorded immune exposures were likely present. The donor tested CMV seronegative, placing the donor among the 350 or so seronegative members of the cohort. A peripheral blood sample was collected from each donor, and TCR beta sequencing was performed on peripheral blood mononuclear cells. Genomic DNA was extracted from the blood cell samples with the Qiagen DNeasy Blood Extraction Kit. Counted from cysteine to phenylalanine, this CDR3 has 16 amino acids. The only DNA kept is the CDR3, 48 bases in frame from the first base. CDR1 and CDR2 are read off the germline V gene as MDHEN and SYDVKM. After removal of 4 bases from V and 4 bases from J, the junction retains 10 bases not matched to a gene.

This receptor was identified in a man younger than 35 in good health and CMV-seronegative. The sequence joins TRBV28 to TRBJ1-5; 7 nucleotides in the junction match TRBD1. Source material: PBMCs. The nucleotides are TGTGCCAGCAGTTCCACGAGGACAGGCCGGAATCAGCCCCAGCATTTT. It specifies CASSSTRTGRNQPQHF.